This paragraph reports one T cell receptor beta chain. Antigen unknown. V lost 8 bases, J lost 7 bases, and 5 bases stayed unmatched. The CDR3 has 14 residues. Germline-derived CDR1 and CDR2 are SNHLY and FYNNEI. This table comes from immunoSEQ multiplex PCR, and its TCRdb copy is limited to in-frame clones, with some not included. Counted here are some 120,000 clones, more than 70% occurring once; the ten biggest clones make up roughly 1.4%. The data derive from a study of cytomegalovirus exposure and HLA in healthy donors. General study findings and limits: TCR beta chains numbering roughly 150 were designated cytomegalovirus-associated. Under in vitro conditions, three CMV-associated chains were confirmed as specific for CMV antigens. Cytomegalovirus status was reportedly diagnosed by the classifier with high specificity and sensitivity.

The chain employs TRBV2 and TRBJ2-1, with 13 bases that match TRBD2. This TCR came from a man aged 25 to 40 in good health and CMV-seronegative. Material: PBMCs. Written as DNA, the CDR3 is TGTGCCAGCTCCACTAGCGGGAGGGGTAATGAGCAGTTCTTC. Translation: CASSTSGRGNEQFF. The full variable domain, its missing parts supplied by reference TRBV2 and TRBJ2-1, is EPEVTQTPSHQVTQMGQEVILRCVPISNHLYFYWYRQILGQKVEFLVSFYNNEISEKSEIFDDQFSVERPDGSNFTLKIRSTKLEDSAMYFCASSTSGRGNEQFFGPGTRLTVL.